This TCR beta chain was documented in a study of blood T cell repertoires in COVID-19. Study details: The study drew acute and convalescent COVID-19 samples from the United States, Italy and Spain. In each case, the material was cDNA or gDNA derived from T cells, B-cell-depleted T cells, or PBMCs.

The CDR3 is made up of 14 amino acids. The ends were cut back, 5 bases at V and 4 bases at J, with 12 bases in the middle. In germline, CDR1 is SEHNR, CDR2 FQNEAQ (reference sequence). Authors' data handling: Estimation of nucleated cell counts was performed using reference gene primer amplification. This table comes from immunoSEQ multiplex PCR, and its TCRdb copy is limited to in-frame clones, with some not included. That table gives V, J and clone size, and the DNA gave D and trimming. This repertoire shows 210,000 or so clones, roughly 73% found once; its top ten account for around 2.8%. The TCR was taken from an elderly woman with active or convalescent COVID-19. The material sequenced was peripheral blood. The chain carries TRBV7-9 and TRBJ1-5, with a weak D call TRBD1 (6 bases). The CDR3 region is CASSQQGSNQPQHF. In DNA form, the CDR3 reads TGTGCCAGCAGCCAACAGGGTTCAAATCAGCCCCAGCATTTT.